A selection of T cell receptor beta chains follows, all from one sample in a study of T cell clonotyping in hematopoietic cell transplantation. The data were produced by immunoSEQ multiplex PCR, yet TCRdb's version contains in-frame clones alone and is incomplete. The sample has about 10,000 clones; 87% are singletons. Specimen: peripheral blood mononuclear cells, collected before stem cell transplant. These receptors came from a woman in her forties or fifties with chronic myeloid leukemia. Some clones in this sample may be carry-over from other donors' samples. CDR3s leave out the opening cysteine and the closing phenylalanine or tryptophan. D genes are given only for firm matches.

cdr3_aa: ASSFRGLKETQY; j_call: TRBJ2-5; v_call: TRBV11-2; d_call: TRBD1
cdr3_aa: ASSSRTGFNEKLF; j_call: TRBJ1-4; v_call: TRBV28; d_call: TRBD1
cdr3_aa: ASSLAQGNEQY; j_call: TRBJ2-7; v_call: TRBV5-1; d_call: -
cdr3_aa: ASSQLVRETQY; j_call: TRBJ2-5; v_call: TRBV6-5; d_call: -
cdr3_aa: ASSSLRGSYNEQF; j_call: TRBJ2-1; v_call: TRBV7-6; d_call: -
cdr3_aa: ASSENGLAGETQY; j_call: TRBJ2-5; v_call: TRBV2; d_call: TRBD2
cdr3_aa: AWSKSYEQY; j_call: TRBJ2-7; v_call: TRBV30; d_call: -
cdr3_aa: ASSPLSGVTYNEQF; j_call: TRBJ2-1; v_call: TRBV5-4; d_call: TRBD2
cdr3_aa: ASSSGTSDFNEQF; j_call: TRBJ2-1; v_call: TRBV27; d_call: TRBD2
cdr3_aa: ASSLEHRNQPQH; j_call: TRBJ1-5; v_call: TRBV7-2; d_call: -
cdr3_aa: ASSLVSASSDTQY; j_call: TRBJ2-3; v_call: TRBV5-1; d_call: -
cdr3_aa: ASSFFQETQY; j_call: TRBJ2-5; v_call: TRBV5-6; d_call: -
cdr3_aa: SVEEGGIMNEQF; j_call: TRBJ2-1; v_call: TRBV29-1; d_call: -
cdr3_aa: ASTKRPSGRASGEQF; j_call: TRBJ2-1; v_call: TRBV7-8; d_call: TRBD2
cdr3_aa: ASRTNTGELF; j_call: TRBJ2-2; v_call: TRBV28; d_call: -
cdr3_aa: ASSPVKRGSYEQY; j_call: TRBJ2-7; v_call: TRBV5-8; d_call: TRBD2
cdr3_aa: ASSIGRLAGVEQY; j_call: TRBJ2-7; v_call: TRBV19; d_call: TRBD2
cdr3_aa: ASSPTSGGNEQF; j_call: TRBJ2-1; v_call: TRBV19; d_call: TRBD2
cdr3_aa: ASSPYVAGVADTQY; j_call: TRBJ2-3; v_call: TRBV4-1; d_call: TRBD2
cdr3_aa: ASSIGGSLVKNIQY; j_call: TRBJ2-4; v_call: TRBV19; d_call: -
cdr3_aa: ASSVDGTPQETQY; j_call: TRBJ2-5; v_call: TRBV9; d_call: -
cdr3_aa: ASRTGGTGELF; j_call: TRBJ2-2; v_call: TRBV10-2; d_call: TRBD1
cdr3_aa: ASSLGGRRTGANVLT; j_call: TRBJ2-6; v_call: TRBV5-4; d_call: -
cdr3_aa: ASGRAGFGNQPQH; j_call: TRBJ1-5; v_call: TRBV6-5; d_call: -
cdr3_aa: ASSSTLTTGELF; j_call: TRBJ2-2; v_call: TRBV6-6; d_call: -
cdr3_aa: ASSSQGMNTEAF; j_call: TRBJ1-1; v_call: TRBV5-1; d_call: -
cdr3_aa: AIRGRRPNYGYT; j_call: TRBJ1-2; v_call: TRBV10-3; d_call: -
cdr3_aa: ASSGSPYEQY; j_call: TRBJ2-7; v_call: TRBV19; d_call: -
cdr3_aa: ASSIVRRQGRNQPQH; j_call: TRBJ1-5; v_call: TRBV19; d_call: TRBD1
cdr3_aa: ASSQGARDYGYT; j_call: TRBJ1-2; v_call: TRBV4-2; d_call: -
cdr3_aa: ASSDLYEQY; j_call: TRBJ2-7; v_call: TRBV25-1; d_call: -
cdr3_aa: ASSQDTGGASNEQF; j_call: TRBJ2-1; v_call: TRBV4-2; d_call: TRBD2
cdr3_aa: ASSQEVNTEAF; j_call: TRBJ1-1; v_call: TRBV4-1; d_call: -
cdr3_aa: ASSDMGRDSGANVLT; j_call: TRBJ2-6; v_call: TRBV6-4; d_call: -
cdr3_aa: ASSLGQGAGYT; j_call: TRBJ1-2; v_call: TRBV27; d_call: TRBD1
cdr3_aa: SVEQGGTEAF; j_call: TRBJ1-1; v_call: TRBV29-1; d_call: -
cdr3_aa: ASSQGVQGGKLF; j_call: TRBJ1-4; v_call: TRBV4-3; d_call: TRBD1
cdr3_aa: ASSAYYEQY; j_call: TRBJ2-7; v_call: TRBV14; d_call: -
cdr3_aa: ASSRSWSSYNEQF; j_call: TRBJ2-1; v_call: TRBV27; d_call: -
cdr3_aa: ASSRTSPLETQY; j_call: TRBJ2-5; v_call: TRBV27; d_call: -
cdr3_aa: ASRLNTDTQY; j_call: TRBJ2-3; v_call: TRBV28; d_call: -
cdr3_aa: ASSLGVREKLF; j_call: TRBJ1-4; v_call: TRBV28; d_call: -
cdr3_aa: ASREVVRDRGSYEQY; j_call: TRBJ2-7; v_call: TRBV21-1; d_call: -
cdr3_aa: ASSQDRVGAGETQY; j_call: TRBJ2-5; v_call: TRBV4-3; d_call: -
cdr3_aa: ASSGKTLQGQGSYEQY; j_call: TRBJ2-7; v_call: TRBV27; d_call: -
cdr3_aa: ASSEQDEAF; j_call: TRBJ1-1; v_call: TRBV7-9; d_call: -
cdr3_aa: ASSFATGANVLT; j_call: TRBJ2-6; v_call: TRBV7-9; d_call: -
cdr3_aa: ASSLTSFNEQF; j_call: TRBJ2-1; v_call: TRBV6-5; d_call: -
cdr3_aa: ASSVLAGVNTGELF; j_call: TRBJ2-2; v_call: TRBV6-4; d_call: TRBD2
cdr3_aa: ASSFVSQGMNEQY; j_call: TRBJ2-7; v_call: TRBV28; d_call: TRBD1
cdr3_aa: ASSQRSSLDEQY; j_call: TRBJ2-7; v_call: TRBV4-1; d_call: -
cdr3_aa: ASSYLRDSTYEQY; j_call: TRBJ2-7; v_call: TRBV6-6; d_call: -
cdr3_aa: ASRLAGGTDTQY; j_call: TRBJ2-3; v_call: TRBV28; d_call: TRBD2
cdr3_aa: SVEMDAELGEQY; j_call: TRBJ2-7; v_call: TRBV29-1; d_call: -